Here is one T cell receptor beta chain with its context. The data were obtained in a study of T cells in tumors and immune-related adverse events. Trimming stripped 3 bases from V and 6 bases from J, with 16 bases between. Germline V gene data show CDR1 as SGHNT and CDR2 as YYREEE (reference sequence). The CDR3 consists of 15 residues. TCRdb's table, derived via immunoSEQ multiplex PCR, lists solely in-frame clones and lacks some. The sample lists thousands of clones, roughly four fifths seen once, with about a fifth in the top ten. This chain joins TRBV5-4 and TRBJ2-1; possible D gene TRBD1, 6 bases. The sequencing used skin tissue, collected from a patient treated with anti-PD-1 therapy. The sequence was collected from a female donor with metastatic renal cell carcinoma. This chain's CDR3 is CASSSQGRLGNEQFF. DNA of the CDR3: TGTGCCAGCAGCTCACAGGGACGCCTAGGCAATGAGCAGTTCTTC.